This T cell receptor (beta chain) was retrieved from a study of blood T cell repertoires in COVID-19. Turning to the study itself: Whether acute or convalescent, the COVID-19 samples came from the United States, Italy and Spain.

Looked up from germline, CDR1 is LNHDA and CDR2 is SQIVND (reference sequence). V lost 4 bases to trimming and J lost 3 bases; unmatched junction nucleotides: 6. This CDR3 has 14 residues. Assay: immunoSEQ multiplex PCR; the TCRdb copy retains only in-frame clones and omits some. The sample holds 200,000 to 250,000 clones; roughly nine tenths are singletons and the top ten take around 1.2%. This chain connects TRBV19 to TRBJ2-7; 7 bases line up with TRBD1. Sequencing was performed on peripheral blood. This TCR came from a man aged 30 to 39 with acute or convalescent COVID-19. The chain's CDR3 is CASSKGGSFYEQYF. In DNA form, the CDR3 reads TGTGCCAGTAGTAAAGGGGGCAGTTTCTACGAGCAGTACTTC.